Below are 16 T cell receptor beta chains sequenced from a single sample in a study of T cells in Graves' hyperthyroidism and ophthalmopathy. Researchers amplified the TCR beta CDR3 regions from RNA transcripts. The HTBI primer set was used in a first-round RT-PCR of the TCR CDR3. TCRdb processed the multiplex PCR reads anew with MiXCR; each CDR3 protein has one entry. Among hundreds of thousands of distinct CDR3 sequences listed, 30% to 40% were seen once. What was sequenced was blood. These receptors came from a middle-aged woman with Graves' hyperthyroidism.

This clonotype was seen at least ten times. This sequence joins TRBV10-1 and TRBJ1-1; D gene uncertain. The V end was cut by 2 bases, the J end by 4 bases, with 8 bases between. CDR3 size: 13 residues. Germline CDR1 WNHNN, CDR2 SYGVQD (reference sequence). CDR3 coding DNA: TGCGCCAGCAGTGAGAGCAGATTCACTGAAGCTTTCTTT. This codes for CASSESRFTEAFF.

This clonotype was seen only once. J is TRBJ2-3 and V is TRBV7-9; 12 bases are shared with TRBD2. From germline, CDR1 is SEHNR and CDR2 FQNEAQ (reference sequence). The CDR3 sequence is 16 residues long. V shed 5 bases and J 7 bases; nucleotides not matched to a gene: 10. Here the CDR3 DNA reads TGTGCCAGCAGCCCGGCGGAAACTAGCGGGAGGTATACGCAGTATTTT. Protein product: CASSPAETSGRYTQYF. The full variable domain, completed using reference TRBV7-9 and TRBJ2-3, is DTGVSQNPRHKITKRGQNVTFRCDPISEHNRLYWYRQTLGQGPEFLTYFQNEAQLEKSRLLSDRFSAERPKGSFSTLEIQRTEQGDSAMYLCASSPAETSGRYTQYFGPGTRLTVL.

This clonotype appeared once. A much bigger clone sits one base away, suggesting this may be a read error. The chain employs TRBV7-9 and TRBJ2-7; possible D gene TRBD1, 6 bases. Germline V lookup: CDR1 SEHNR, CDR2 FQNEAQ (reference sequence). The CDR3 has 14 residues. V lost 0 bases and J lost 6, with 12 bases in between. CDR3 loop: CASSLAGDTCEQYF. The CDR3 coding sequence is TGTGCCAGCAGCTTAGCAGGGGACACCTGCGAGCAGTACTTC.

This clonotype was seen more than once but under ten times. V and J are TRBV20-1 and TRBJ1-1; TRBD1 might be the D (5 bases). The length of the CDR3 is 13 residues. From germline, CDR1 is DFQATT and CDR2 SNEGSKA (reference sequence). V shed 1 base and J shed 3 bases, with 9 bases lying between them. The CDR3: CSARGGYDTEAFF. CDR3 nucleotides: TGCAGTGCTAGAGGGGGCTATGACACTGAAGCTTTCTTT.

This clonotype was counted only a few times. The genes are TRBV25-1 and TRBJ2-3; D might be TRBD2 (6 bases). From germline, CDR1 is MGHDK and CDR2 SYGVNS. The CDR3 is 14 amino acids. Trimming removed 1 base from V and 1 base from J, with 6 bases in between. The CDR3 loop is CASSESGGTDTQYF. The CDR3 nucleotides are TGTGCCAGCAGTGAATCGGGGGGCACAGATACGCAGTATTTT.

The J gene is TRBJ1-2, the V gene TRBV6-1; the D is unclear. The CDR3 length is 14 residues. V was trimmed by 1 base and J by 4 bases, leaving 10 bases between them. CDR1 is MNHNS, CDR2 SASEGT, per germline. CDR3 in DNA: TGTGCCAGCAGTGAAGGGGCGGGCTCCTATGGCTACACCTTC. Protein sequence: CASSEGAGSYGYTF.

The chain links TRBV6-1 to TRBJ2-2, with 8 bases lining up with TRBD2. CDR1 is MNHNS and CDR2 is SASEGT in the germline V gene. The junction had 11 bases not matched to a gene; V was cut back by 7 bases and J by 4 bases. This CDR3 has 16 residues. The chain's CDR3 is CASTKGFGGGTGELFF. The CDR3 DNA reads TGTGCCAGCACCAAAGGATTCGGGGGGGGCACCGGGGAGCTGTTTTTT.

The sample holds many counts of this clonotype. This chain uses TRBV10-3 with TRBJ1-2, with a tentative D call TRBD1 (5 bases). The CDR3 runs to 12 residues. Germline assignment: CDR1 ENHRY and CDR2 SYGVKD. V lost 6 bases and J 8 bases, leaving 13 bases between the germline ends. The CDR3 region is CAISDEGQGYTF. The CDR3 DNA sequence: TGTGCCATCAGCGACGAGGGGCAAGGCTACACCTTC.

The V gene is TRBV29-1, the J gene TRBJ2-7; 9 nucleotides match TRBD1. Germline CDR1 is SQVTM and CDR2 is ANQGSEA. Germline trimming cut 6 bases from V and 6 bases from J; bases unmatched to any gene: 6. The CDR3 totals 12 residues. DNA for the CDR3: TGCAGCGTCACGGGACAGGGCCGCGAGCAGTACTTC. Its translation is CSVTGQGREQYF.

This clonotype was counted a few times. The CDR3 sequence: CASSQEGRGVATNEKLFF. The CDR3 coding sequence is TGCGCCAGCAGCCAAGAGGGCAGGGGCGTTGCAACTAATGAAAAACTGTTTTTT. The chain has TRBV4-3 and TRBJ1-4; D perhaps matches TRBD1 (6 bases). The germline V and J ends were trimmed by 0 bases and 0 bases, with 14 bases remaining between them. CDR1 is LGHNA and CDR2 is YSLEER in the germline V gene. CDR3 length: 18 amino acids.

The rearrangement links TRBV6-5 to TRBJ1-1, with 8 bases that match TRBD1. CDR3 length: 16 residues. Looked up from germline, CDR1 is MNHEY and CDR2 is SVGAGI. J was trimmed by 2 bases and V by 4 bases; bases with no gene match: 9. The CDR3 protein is CASSWRAGGVNTEAFF. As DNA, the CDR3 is TGTGCCAGCAGTTGGCGGGCAGGGGGCGTCAACACTGAAGCTTTCTTT.

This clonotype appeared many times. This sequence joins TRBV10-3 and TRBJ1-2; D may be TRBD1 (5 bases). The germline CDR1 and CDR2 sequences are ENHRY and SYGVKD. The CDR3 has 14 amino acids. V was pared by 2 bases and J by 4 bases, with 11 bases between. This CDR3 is CAISERGLAYGYTF. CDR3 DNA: TGTGCCATCAGTGAGCGGGGACTGGCCTATGGCTACACCTTC.

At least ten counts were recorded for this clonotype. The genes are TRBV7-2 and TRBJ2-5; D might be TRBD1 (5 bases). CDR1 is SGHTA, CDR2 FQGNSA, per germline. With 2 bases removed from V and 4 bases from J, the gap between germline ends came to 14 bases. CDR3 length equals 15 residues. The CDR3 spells CASSLKGVGSETQYF. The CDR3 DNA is TGTGCCAGCAGCTTAAAAGGGGTTGGGTCAGAGACCCAGTACTTC.

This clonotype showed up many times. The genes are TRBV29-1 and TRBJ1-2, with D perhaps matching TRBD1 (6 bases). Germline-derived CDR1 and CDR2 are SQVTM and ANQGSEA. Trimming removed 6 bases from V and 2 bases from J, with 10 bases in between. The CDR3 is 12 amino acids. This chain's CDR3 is CSVRTGNYGYTF. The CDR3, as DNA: TGCAGCGTACGTACAGGGAACTATGGCTACACCTTC.

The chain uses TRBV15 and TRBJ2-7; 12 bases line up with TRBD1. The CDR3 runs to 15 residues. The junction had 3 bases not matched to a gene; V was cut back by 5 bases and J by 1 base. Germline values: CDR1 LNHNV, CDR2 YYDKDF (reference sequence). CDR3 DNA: TGTGCCACCAGCCGGGGACAGGGGGCGTCCTACGAGCAGTACTTC. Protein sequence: CATSRGQGASYEQYF.

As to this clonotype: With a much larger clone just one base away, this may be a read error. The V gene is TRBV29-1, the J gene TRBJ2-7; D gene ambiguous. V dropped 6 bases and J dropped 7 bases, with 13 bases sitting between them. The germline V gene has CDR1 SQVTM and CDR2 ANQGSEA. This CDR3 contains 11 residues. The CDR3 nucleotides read TGCAGCGTGGTAGGGTACAATGAGCAGTACTTC. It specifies CSVVGYNEQYF.